This T cell receptor beta chain derives from a study of CD8+CD57+ T cells in acquired aplastic anemia. In the study overall: Sorted CD4+ and CD8+ cells yielded 3.2 ug of DNA on average.

TCR beta VDJ and CDR3 profiling used genomic DNA as template. One entry per CDR3 protein, called by TCRdb with MiXCR from the reads. The table lists approximately 200,000 distinct CDR3 sequences, around 49% of them singletons. Selection for sequencing was limited to patients who had shown CD8+CD57+ cell expansion by flow cytometry. With no exception, the patients had severe acquired aplastic anemia. Regarding this clonotype: Its antigen remains unknown.

CDR1 SQVTM and CDR2 ANQGSEA come from the germline V gene. The CDR3 has 11 amino acids. With 3 bases removed from V and 1 base from J, the gap between germline ends came to 3 bases. Study-level points and caveats: CD8+ Simpson's diversity did not differ significantly between patients and controls.

The sequenced sample was sorted CD4+, CD8+, or CD8+CD57+ T cells (not recorded which) from PBMCs. The rearrangement joins TRBV29-1 to TRBJ1-1; no reliable D call. This clonotype was sampled from a human donor with aplastic anemia. The CDR3 DNA reads TGCAGCGTTGAGGGGAACACTGAAGCTTTCTTT. Amino acid sequence: CSVEGNTEAFF.